These 12 T cell receptor beta chains were all obtained from the same sample, sequenced in a study of blood T cell repertoires in COVID-19. Data came from immunoSEQ multiplex PCR; TCRdb stores just in-frame clones and leaves some out. The data contain 200,000 to 250,000 clones, roughly 90% of them singletons. Material: peripheral blood. The receptors originated from a man between 65 and 85 years old with acute or convalescent COVID-19.

This sequence joins TRBV12-2 and TRBJ2-3; the D call in the table, TRBD1, was not verified against the DNA. TRBV12-2 is labeled a pseudogene. The CDR3 is made up of 18 amino acids. The CDR3 sequence: CASRLARRQASSTDTQYF. The CDR3 coding sequence is TGTGCAAGTCGCTTAGCGCGTCGACAGGCTTCTAGCACAGATACGCAGTATTTT.

The J gene is TRBJ1-2, the V gene TRBV4-1; TRBD1 aligns across 7 bases. This CDR3 is built from 15 residues. Germline V gene lookup returns CDR1 MGHRA and CDR2 YSYEKL. The ends lost 3 bases at V and 7 bases at J; junction bases unmatched: 11. The CDR3 here is CASSQGRQGRSGYTF. CDR3 coding DNA: TGCGCCAGCAGCCAGGGACGACAGGGAAGGTCTGGCTACACCTTC.

This chain connects TRBV5-4 to TRBJ2-1, with D perhaps matching TRBD2 (6 bases). Trimming took 3 bases from V and 10 from J, leaving 14 bases between them. CDR3 length: 13 amino acids. Germline lookup yields CDR1 SGHNT and CDR2 YYREEE (reference sequence). The CDR3 sequence is CASSWKEGREQFF. The CDR3 region has the DNA TGTGCCAGCAGCTGGAAGGAGGGGCGCGAGCAGTTCTTC.

This rearrangement joins TRBV24-1 to TRBJ2-1, with TRBD2 matching over 12 bases. This CDR3 has 14 residues. Germline-derived CDR1 and CDR2 are KGHDR and SFDVKD. J lost 14 bases, V lost 2 bases, and 6 bases had no gene match. DNA for the CDR3: TGTGCCACCAGTGATTCGCGGACTAGCGGGACGGAGTTCTTC. This encodes CATSDSRTSGTEFF.

The V and J genes are TRBV27 and TRBJ2-2; 10 positions match TRBD1. V was clipped by 4 bases and J by 4 bases; unmatched bases: 12. The CDR3 spans 18 residues. Germline values: CDR1 MNHEY, CDR2 SMNVEV (reference sequence). Here the CDR3 DNA reads TGTGCCAGCAGTTCCGGGACAGGGGTGGATCGGGTCACCGGGGAGCTGTTTTTT. Its translation: CASSSGTGVDRVTGELFF.

The chain joins TRBV6-1 to TRBJ2-1; 7 bases are a match to TRBD2. The trim removed 1 base at V and 4 bases at J, leaving 4 bases unmatched. Germline values: CDR1 MNHNS, CDR2 SASEGT. The CDR3 length is 15 residues. The CDR3 region has the DNA TGTGCCAGCAGTGAAGGGCTAGCGGTATACAATGAGCAGTTCTTC. Translation gives CASSEGLAVYNEQFF.

Here the CDR3 DNA reads TGTGCCAGCAGCTTAGGAGGACTAGTGGGTGAGCAGTACTTC. It specifies CASSLGGLVGEQYF. J is TRBJ2-7 and V is TRBV11-2; 7 bases are a match to TRBD2. Trimming removed 1 base from V and 7 bases from J; junction bases left unmatched: 7. The CDR3 totals 14 residues. CDR1 is SGHAT and CDR2 is FQNNGV in the germline V gene. Complete variable domain (other parts from reference TRBV11-2 and TRBJ2-7): EAGVAQSPRYKIIEKRQSVAFWCNPISGHATLYWYQQILGQGPKLLIQFQNNGVVDDSQLPKDRFSAERLKGVDSTLKIQPAKLEDSAVYLCASSLGGLVGEQYFGPGTRLTVT.

This chain uses TRBV5-5 with TRBJ2-3; D may be TRBD2 (6 bases). The V end was cut by 3 bases, the J end by 0 bases, with 14 bases between. The germline V gene encodes CDR1 SGHKS and CDR2 YYEKEE (reference sequence). This CDR3 contains 16 residues. CDR3 sequence reads: CASSSLGLPSTDTQYF. The CDR3 nucleotides read TGTGCCAGCAGCTCCCTGGGACTTCCTAGCACAGATACGCAGTATTTT. Based on the CDR3 plus reference TRBV5-5 and TRBJ2-3, the full variable domain is DAGVTQSPTHLIKTRGQQVTLRCSPISGHKSVSWYQQVLGQGPQFIFQYYEKEERGRGNFPDRFSARQFPNYSSELNVNALLLGDSALYLCASSSLGLPSTDTQYFGPGTRLTVL.

The chain is built from TRBV9 and TRBJ2-1; 10 bases fit TRBD2. The length of the CDR3 is 16 residues. CDR1 is SGDLS, CDR2 YYNGEE, per germline. The junction had 7 bases not matched to a gene; V was cut back by 0 bases and J by 7 bases. This CDR3 is CASSVESGRASNEQFF. The CDR3 nucleotides read TGTGCCAGCAGCGTAGAGAGCGGGAGGGCCTCAAATGAGCAGTTCTTC.

V gene TRBV28 combines with J gene TRBJ2-7; 8 bases map to TRBD2. Germline values: CDR1 MDHEN, CDR2 SYDVKM. The CDR3 totals 15 residues. J was trimmed by 3 bases and V by 7 bases; bases with no gene match: 11. This chain's CDR3 is CASNHLAGTHYEQYF. DNA of the CDR3: TGTGCCAGCAACCACTTAGCGGGGACTCACTACGAGCAGTACTTC.

V is TRBV9 and J is TRBJ1-4; 10 nucleotides align to TRBD1. CDR3 size: 14 residues. From germline, CDR1 is SGDLS and CDR2 YYNGEE. Losses at the gene ends were 4 bases for V and 7 bases for J; bases not matched to a gene: 4. The CDR3 is CASSPWTGGEKLFF. The CDR3 DNA reads as TGTGCCAGCAGCCCATGGACAGGGGGTGAAAAACTGTTTTTT.

V is TRBV10-3 and J is TRBJ2-2, with 9 bases fitting TRBD2. Trimming at V came to 3 bases and at J to 3 bases, leaving 5 bases not matched to a gene. CDR1 is ENHRY, CDR2 SYGVKD, per germline. The CDR3 runs 16 residues. CDR3 residues: CAISEVSGSDTGELFF. DNA of the CDR3: TGTGCCATCAGTGAAGTTAGCGGGAGCGACACCGGGGAGCTGTTTTTT.